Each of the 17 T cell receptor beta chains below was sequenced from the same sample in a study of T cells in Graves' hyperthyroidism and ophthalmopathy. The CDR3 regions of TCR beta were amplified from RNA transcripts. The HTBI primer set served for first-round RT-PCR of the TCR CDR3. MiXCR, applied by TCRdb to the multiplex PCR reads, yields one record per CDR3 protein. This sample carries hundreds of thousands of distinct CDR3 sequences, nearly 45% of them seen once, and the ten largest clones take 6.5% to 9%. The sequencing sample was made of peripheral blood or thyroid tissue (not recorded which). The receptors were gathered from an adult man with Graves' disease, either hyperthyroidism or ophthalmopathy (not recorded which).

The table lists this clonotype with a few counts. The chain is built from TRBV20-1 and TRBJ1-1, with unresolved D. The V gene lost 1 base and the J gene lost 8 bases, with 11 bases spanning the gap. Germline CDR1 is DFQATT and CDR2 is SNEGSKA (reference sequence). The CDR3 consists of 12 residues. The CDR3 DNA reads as TGCAGTGCTAGAGTGGCGAAATTAGAAGCTTTCTTT. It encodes CSARVAKLEAFF.

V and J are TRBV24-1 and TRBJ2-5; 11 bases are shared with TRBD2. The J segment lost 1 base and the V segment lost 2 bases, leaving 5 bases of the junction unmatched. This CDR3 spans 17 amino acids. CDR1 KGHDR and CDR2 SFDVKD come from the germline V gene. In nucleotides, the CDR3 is TGTGCCACCAGTGATTCCCCGGGACTAGCGGTCCAAGAGACCCAGTACTTC. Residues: CATSDSPGLAVQETQYF.

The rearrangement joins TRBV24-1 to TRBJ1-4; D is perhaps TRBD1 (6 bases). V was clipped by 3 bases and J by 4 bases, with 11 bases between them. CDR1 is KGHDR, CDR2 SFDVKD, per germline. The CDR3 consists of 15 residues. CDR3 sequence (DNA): TGTGCCACCAGTGATGCGACAGGCGTTAATGAAAAACTGTTTTTT. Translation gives CATSDATGVNEKLFF.

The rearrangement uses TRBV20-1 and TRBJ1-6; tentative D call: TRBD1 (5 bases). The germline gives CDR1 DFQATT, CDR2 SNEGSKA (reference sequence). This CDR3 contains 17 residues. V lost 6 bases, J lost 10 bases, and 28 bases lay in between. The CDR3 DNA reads TGCAGTGCCGACGACAATGAAACAGGCGTTTGGGGGTCACCCCTCCACTTT. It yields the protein CSADDNETGVWGSPLHF.

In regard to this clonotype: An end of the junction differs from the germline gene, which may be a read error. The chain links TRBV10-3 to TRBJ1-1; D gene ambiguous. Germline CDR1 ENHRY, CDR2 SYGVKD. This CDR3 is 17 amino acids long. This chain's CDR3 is CAISEGNQSKRNTEAFF. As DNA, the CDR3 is TGTGCCATCAGTGAGGGAAATCAGAGTAAACGGAACACTGAAGCTTTTTTT.

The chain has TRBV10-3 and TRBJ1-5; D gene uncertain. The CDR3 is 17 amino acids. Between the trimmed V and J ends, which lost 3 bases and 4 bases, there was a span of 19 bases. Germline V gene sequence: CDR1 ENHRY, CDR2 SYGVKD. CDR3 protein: CAISESSSVGFNQPQHF. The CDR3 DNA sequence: TGTGCCATCAGTGAAAGTAGCAGCGTGGGGTTTAATCAGCCCCAGCATTTT.

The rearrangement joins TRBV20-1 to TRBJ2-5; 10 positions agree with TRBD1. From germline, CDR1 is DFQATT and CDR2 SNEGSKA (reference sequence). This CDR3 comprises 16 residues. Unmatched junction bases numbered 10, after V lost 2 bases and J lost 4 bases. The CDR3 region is CSARPRQGARGETQYF. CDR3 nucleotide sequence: TGCAGTGCTAGACCAAGACAGGGGGCGCGGGGAGAGACCCAGTACTTC.

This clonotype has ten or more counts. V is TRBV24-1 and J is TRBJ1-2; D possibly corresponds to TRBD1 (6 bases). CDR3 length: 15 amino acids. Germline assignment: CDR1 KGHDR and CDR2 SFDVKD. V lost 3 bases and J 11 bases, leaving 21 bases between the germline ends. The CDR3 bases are TGTGCCACCAGTGATCCGAGGGGGACCCCTCTGGGATACACCTTC. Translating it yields CATSDPRGTPLGYTF.

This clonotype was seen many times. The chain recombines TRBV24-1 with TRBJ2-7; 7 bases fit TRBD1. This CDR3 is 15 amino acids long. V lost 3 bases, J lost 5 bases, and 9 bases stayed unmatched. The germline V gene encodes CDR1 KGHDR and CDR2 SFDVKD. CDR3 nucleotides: TGTGCCACCAGTGATGTGGACAGGCCCTGGGACGAGCAGTACTTC. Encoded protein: CATSDVDRPWDEQYF.

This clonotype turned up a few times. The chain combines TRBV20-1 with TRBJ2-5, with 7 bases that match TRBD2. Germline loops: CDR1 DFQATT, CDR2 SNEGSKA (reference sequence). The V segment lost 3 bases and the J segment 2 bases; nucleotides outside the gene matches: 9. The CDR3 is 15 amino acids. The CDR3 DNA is TGCAGTGCTAGTGGGCCAGCGGGACGACAAGAGACCCAGTACTTC. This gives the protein CSASGPAGRQETQYF.

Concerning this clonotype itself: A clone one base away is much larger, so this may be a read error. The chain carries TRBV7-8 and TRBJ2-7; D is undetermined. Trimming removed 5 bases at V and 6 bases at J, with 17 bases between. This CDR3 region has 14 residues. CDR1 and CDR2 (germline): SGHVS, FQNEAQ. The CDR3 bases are TGTGCCAGCAGCCTACGTAAGGGTAGTGGCGAGCAGTACTTC. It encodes CASSLRKGSGEQYF.

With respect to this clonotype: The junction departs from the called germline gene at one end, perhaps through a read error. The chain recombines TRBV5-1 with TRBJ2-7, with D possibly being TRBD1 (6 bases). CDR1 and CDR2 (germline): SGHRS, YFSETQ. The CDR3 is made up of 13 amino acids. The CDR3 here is CASSWDNSHEQYF. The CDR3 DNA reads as TGCGCCAGCAGCTGGGACAACTCCCACGAGCAGTACTTC.

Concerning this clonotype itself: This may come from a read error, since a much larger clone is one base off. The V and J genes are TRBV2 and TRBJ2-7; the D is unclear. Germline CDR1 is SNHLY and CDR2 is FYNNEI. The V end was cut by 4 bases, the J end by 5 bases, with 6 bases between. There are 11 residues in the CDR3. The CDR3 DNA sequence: TGTGCCAGCAGTGCCGCTCACGAGCAGTACGTC. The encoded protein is CASSAAHEQYV.

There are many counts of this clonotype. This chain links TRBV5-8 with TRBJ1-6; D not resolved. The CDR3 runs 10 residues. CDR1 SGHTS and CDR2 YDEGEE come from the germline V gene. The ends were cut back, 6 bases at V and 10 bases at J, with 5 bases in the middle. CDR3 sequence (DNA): TGTGCCAGCAAGGGATCACCCCTCCACTTT. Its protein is CASKGSPLHF.

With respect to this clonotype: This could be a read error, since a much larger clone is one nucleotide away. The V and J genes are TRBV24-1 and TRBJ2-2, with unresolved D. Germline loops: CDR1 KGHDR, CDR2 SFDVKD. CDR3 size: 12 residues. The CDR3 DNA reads TGTGCCACCAGTGATGCCAAGCTCGAGCTGGTTTTT. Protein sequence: CATSDAKLELVF.

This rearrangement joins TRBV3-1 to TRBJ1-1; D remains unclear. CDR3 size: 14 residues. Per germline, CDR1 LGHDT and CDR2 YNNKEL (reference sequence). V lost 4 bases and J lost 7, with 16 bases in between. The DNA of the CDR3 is TGTGCCAGCAGCCTTGGGGTCGACATAATTGAAGCTTTCTTT. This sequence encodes CASSLGVDIIEAFF.

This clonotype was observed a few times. CDR3 protein: CASSLAPGGQYEQYF. The CDR3 nucleotides read TGTGCCAGCAGCTTGGCACCAGGGGGCCAATACGAGCAGTACTTC. The chain joins TRBV5-4 to TRBJ2-7, with 8 bases lining up with TRBD1. Germline V gene data show CDR1 as SGHNT and CDR2 as YYREEE (reference sequence). After removal of 0 bases from V and 4 bases from J, the junction contained 6 bases not matched to a gene. This CDR3 is 15 amino acids long.